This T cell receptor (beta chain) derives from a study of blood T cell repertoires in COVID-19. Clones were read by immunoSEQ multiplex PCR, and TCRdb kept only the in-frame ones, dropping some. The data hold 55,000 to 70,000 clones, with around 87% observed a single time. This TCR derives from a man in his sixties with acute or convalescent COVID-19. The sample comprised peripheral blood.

CDR3 bases: TGTGCCAGCATCCTAGCGGGGAGGGAGACCCAGTACTTC. Protein sequence: CASILAGRETQYF. The V gene is TRBV2, the J gene TRBJ2-5; TRBD2 aligns across 9 bases. The junction had 5 bases not matched to a gene; V was cut back by 7 bases and J by 5 bases. Germline CDR1 is SNHLY and CDR2 is FYNNEI. CDR3 length: 13 amino acids.